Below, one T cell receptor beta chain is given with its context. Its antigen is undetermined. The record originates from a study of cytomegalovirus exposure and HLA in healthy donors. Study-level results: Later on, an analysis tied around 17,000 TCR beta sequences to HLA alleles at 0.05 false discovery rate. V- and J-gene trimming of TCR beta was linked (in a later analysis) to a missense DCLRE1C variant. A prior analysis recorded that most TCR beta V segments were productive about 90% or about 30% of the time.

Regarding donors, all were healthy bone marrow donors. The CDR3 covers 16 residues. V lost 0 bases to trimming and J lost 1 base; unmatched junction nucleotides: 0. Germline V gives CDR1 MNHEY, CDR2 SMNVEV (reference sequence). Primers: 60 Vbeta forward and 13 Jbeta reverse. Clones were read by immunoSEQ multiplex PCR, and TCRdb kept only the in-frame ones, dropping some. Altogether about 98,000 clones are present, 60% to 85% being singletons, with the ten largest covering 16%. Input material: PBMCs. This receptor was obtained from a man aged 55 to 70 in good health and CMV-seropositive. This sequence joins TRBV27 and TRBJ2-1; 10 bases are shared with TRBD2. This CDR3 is CASSLSSGGSYNEQFF. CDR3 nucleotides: TGTGCCAGCAGTTTATCTAGCGGGGGGTCCTACAATGAGCAGTTCTTC.